This T cell receptor (beta chain) emerged from a study of identifying expanded T cells in peripheral blood. Healthy donors had no documented immune events, such as infections, while sampled. The repertoire was sequenced with immunoSEQ multiplex PCR; TCRdb's copy has only in-frame clones and lacks some. This table has about 78,000 clones, 88% appearing once. This TCR came from a person aged 18 to 70 in good health. The source material was blood.

CDR3 coding DNA: TGTGCCAGCAGCTTACGAGGGGACGGGAACACTGAAGCTTTCTTT. This translates into CASSLRGDGNTEAFF. The chain is built from TRBV11-2 and TRBJ1-1, with a tentative D call TRBD1 (5 bases). Trimming pared 2 bases from V and 1 base from J, leaving 11 bases between. Per germline, CDR1 SGHAT and CDR2 FQNNGV. The CDR3 spans 15 residues. The full variable domain, with the rest looked up from reference TRBV11-2 and TRBJ1-1, is EAGVAQSPRYKIIEKRQSVAFWCNPISGHATLYWYQQILGQGPKLLIQFQNNGVVDDSQLPKDRFSAERLKGVDSTLKIQPAKLEDSAVYLCASSLRGDGNTEAFFGQGTRLTVV.